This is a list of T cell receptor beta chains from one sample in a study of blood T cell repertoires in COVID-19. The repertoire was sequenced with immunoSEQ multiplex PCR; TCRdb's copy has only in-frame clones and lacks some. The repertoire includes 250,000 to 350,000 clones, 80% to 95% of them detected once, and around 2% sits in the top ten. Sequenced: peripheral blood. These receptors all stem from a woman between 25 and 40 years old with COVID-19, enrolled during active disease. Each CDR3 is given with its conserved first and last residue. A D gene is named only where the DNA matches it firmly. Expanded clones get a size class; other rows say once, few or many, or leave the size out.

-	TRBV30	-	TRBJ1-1	TGTGCCTGGAGTGTCGGGGGGAGCAACACTGAAGCTTTCTTT	CAWSVGGSNTEAFF
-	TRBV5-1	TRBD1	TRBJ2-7	TGCGCCAGCAGCGGTGTCAGGGGGACCTACGAGCAGTACTTC	CASSGVRGTYEQYF
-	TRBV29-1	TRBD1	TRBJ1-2	TGCAGCGTTGGGACAGGGACTGGTGGCTACACCTTC	CSVGTGTGGYTF
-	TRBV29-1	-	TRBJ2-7	TGCAGCGTTTTGGACAGAGACTACGAGCAGTACTTC	CSVLDRDYEQYF
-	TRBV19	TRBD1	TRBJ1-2	TGTGCCAGTAGTGTCAACAGGGGTGAAGGCTACACCTTC	CASSVNRGEGYTF
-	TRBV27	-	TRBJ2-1	TGTGCCAGCAGGGGAGCGTCGTTGGATTACAATGAGCAGTTCTTC	CASRGASLDYNEQFF
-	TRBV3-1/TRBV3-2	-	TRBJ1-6	TGTGCCAGCAGCCAAGAGAACAGAAATAATTCACCCCTCCACTTT	CASSQENRNNSPLHF
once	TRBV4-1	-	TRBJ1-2	TGCGCCAGCAGCCAAGATGAGGGGGGGGCCGGAGCTAACTATGGCTACACCTTC	CASSQDEGGAGANYGYTF
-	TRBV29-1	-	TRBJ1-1	TGCAGCGTTGATGCGCGGGGCACTGAAGCTTTCTTT	CSVDARGTEAFF
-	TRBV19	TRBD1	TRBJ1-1	TGTGCCAGTAGCCAAAGGCGGGGAACAGGGGTGGGCACTGAAGCTTTCTTT	CASSQRRGTGVGTEAFF
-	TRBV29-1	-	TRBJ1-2	TGCAGCGTTGAAGATCCCATACAACTGCGGAACTATGGCTACACCTTC	CSVEDPIQLRNYGYTF
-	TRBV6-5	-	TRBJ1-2	TGTGCCAGCAGCATGGGGGCGGGGGCCTATGGCTACACCTTC	CASSMGAGAYGYTF
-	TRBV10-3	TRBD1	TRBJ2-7	TGTGCCATCAGTTTTACCGGGACAGGGGGCGACGAGCAGTACTTC	CAISFTGTGGDEQYF
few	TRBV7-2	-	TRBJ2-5	TGTGCCAGCAGCTTAGCGGTGACTCAAGAGACCCAGTACTTC	CASSLAVTQETQYF
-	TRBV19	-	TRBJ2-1	TGTGCCAGTAGGCTCCGGGACTCCAGCTCCTACAATGAGCAGTTCTTC	CASRLRDSSSYNEQFF
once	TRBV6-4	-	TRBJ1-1	TGTGCCAGCAGTGAACGCGCGGGAACCTTAGGACGGAACACTGAAGCTTTCTTT	CASSERAGTLGRNTEAFF
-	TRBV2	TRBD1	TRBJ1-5	TGTGCCAGCAGGGACCGGGACAGGGGCAATCAGCCCCAGCATTTT	CASRDRDRGNQPQHF
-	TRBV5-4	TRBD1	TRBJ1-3	TGTGCCAGCAGTCTGGACAGGACTGGAAACACCATATATTTT	CASSLDRTGNTIYF